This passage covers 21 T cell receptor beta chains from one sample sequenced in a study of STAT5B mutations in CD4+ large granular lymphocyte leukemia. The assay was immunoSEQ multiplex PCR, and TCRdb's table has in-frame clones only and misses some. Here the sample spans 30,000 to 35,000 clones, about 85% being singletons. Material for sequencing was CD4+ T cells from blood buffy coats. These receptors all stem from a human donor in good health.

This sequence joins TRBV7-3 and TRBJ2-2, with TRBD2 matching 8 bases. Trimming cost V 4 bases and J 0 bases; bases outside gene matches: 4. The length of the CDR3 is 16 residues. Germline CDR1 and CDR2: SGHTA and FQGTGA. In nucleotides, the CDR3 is TGTGCCAGCAGCTCCGTAGCGGGGACGAACACCGGGGAGCTGTTTTTT. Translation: CASSSVAGTNTGELFF.

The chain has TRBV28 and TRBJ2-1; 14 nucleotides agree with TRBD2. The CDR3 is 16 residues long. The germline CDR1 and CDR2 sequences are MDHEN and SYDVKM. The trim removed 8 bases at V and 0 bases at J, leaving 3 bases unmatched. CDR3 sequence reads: CASLGTSGSSYNEQFF. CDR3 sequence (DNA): TGTGCCAGCCTCGGGACTAGCGGGAGCTCCTACAATGAGCAGTTCTTC.

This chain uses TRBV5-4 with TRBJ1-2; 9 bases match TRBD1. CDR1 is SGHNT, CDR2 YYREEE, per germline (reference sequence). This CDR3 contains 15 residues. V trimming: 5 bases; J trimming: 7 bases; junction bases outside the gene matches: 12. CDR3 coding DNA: TGTGCCAGCAGGGATAGACAGGGGGTTAGACCTGGCTACACCTTC. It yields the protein CASRDRQGVRPGYTF.

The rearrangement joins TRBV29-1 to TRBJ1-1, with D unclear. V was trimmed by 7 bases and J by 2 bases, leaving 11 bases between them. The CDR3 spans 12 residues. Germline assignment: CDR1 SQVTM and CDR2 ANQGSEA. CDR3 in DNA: TGCAGCGGGGTACGGGGAAACACTGAAGCTTTCTTT. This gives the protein CSGVRGNTEAFF.

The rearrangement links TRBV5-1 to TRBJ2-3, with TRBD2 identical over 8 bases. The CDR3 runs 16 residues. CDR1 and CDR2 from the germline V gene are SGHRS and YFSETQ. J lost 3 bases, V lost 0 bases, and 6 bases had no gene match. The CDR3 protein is CASSLESSGSTDTQYF. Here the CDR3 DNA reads TGCGCCAGCAGCTTGGAGTCGAGCGGGAGTACAGATACGCAGTATTTT.

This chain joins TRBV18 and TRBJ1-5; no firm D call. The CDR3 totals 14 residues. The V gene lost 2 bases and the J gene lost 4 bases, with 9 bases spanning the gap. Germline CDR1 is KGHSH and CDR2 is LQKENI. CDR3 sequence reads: CASSPGGQNQPQHF. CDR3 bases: TGTGCCAGCTCACCAGGAGGCCAGAATCAGCCCCAGCATTTT.

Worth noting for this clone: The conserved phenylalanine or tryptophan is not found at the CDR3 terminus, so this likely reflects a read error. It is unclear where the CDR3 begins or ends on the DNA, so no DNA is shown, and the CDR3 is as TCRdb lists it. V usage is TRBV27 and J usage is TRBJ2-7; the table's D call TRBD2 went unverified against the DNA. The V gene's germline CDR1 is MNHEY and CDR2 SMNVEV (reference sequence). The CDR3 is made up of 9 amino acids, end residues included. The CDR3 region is CASSLSGGE.

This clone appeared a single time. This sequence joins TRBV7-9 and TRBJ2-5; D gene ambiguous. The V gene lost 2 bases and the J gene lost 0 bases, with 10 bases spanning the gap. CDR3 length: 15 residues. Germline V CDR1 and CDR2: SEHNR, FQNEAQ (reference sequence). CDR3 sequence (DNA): TGTGCCAGCAGCTTAAGGGCTGGGTACCAAGAGACCCAGTACTTC. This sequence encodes CASSLRAGYQETQYF.

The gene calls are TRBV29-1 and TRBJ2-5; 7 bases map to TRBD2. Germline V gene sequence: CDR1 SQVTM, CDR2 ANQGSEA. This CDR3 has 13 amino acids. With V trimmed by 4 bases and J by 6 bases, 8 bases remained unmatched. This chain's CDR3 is CSVGSGDAKTQYF. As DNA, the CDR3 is TGCAGCGTTGGGAGCGGGGACGCGAAGACCCAGTACTTC.

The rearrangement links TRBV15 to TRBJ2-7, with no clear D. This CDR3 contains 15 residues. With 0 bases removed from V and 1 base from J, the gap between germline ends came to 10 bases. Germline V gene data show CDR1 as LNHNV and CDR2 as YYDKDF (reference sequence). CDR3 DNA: TGTGCCACCAGCAGAGATGAAGGCGGTTCCTACGAGCAGTACTTC. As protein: CATSRDEGGSYEQYF.

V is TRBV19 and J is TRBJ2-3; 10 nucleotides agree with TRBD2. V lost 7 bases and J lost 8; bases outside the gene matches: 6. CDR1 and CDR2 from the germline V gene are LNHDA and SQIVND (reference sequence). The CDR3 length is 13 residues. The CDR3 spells CASKASGSTTQYF. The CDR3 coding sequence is TGTGCCAGTAAAGCTAGCGGGAGCACTACGCAGTATTTT.

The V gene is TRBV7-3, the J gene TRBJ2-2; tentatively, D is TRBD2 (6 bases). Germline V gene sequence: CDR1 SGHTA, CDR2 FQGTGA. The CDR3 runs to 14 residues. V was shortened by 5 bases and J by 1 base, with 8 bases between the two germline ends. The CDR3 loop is CASSISGNTGELFF. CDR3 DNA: TGTGCCAGCAGCATTAGCGGGAACACCGGGGAGCTGTTTTTT.

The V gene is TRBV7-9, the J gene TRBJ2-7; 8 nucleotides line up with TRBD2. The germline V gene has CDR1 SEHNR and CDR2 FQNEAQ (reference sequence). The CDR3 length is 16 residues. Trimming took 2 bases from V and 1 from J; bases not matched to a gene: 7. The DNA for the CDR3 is TGTGCCAGCAGCTTATCGAGCGGGAGCGATTCCTACGAGCAGTACTTC. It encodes CASSLSSGSDSYEQYF.

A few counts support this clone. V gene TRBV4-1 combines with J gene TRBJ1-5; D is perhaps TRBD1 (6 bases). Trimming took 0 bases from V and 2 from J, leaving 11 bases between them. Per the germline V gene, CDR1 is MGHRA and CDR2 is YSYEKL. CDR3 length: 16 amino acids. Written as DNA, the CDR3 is TGCGCCAGCAGCCAAGAGACAGGCCTTCGCAATCAGCCCCAGCATTTT. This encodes CASSQETGLRNQPQHF.

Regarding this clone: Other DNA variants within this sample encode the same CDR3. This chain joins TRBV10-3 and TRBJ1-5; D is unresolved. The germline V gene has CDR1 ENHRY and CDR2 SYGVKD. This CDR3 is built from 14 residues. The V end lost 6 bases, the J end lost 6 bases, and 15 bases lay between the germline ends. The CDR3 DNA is TGTGCCATCAGCGAGAGGGAGGACTTTCAGCCCCAGCATTTT. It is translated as CAISEREDFQPQHF.

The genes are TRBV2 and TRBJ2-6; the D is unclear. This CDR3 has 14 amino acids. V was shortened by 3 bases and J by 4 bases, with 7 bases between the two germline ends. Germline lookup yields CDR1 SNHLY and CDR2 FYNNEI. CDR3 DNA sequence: TGTGCCAGCAGTGATTCTATGGGGGCCAACGTCCTGACTTTC. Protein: CASSDSMGANVLTF.

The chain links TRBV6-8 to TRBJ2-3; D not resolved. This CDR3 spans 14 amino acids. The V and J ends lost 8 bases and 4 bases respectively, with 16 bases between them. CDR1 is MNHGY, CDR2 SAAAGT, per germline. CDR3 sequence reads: CASGFPLSPDTQYF. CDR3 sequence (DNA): TGTGCCAGCGGATTCCCCCTGTCCCCAGATACGCAGTATTTT.

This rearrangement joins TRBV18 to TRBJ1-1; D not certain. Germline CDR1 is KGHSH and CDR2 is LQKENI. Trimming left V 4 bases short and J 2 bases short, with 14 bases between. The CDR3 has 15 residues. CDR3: CASSQNGEGNTEAFF. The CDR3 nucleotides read TGTGCCAGCTCACAAAACGGGGAGGGAAACACTGAAGCTTTCTTT.

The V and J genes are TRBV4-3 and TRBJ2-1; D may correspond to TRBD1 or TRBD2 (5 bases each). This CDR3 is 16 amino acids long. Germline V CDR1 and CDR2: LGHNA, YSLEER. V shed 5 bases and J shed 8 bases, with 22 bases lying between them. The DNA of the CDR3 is TGCGCCAGCAGCGAAGGGAAGGGACGGAGATTTGATGAGCAGTTCTTC. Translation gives CASSEGKGRRFDEQFF.

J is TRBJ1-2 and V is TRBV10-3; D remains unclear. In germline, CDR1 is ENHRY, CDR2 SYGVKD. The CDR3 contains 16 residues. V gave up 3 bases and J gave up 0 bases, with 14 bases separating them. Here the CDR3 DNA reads TGTGCCATCAGTGACCCTGTGAGACAATCTAACTATGGCTACACCTTC. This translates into CAISDPVRQSNYGYTF.

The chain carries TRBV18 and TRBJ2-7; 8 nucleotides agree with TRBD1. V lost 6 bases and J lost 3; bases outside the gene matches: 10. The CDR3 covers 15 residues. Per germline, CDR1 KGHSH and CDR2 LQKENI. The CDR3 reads CASSPQGAVDYEQYF. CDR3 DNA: TGTGCCAGCTCCCCCCAGGGGGCCGTCGACTACGAGCAGTACTTC.